Below, 9 T cell receptor beta chains from the same sample are listed, as sequenced in a study of CD8 T cells in ankylosing spondylitis. TCRdb reanalysed the 5' RACE reads using MiXCR and keeps one entry per CDR3 protein. Of approximately 140,000 distinct CDR3 sequences listed, 8% to 9% are singletons. Sequencing was carried out using synovial fluid, either unsorted or a sorted T cell fraction (not recorded which). These receptors came from a male donor with ankylosing spondylitis.

The V call is TRBV27, the J call TRBJ1-6, with no clear D. The CDR3 loop spans 12 amino acids. The V end was cut by 8 bases, the J end by 1 base, with 3 bases between. Germline V gives CDR1 MNHEY, CDR2 SMNVEV (reference sequence). Written as DNA, the CDR3 is TGTGCCAGCGGGTCCTATAATTCACCCCTCCACTTT. This sequence encodes CASGSYNSPLHF.

Points on this clonotype: A junction end diverges from the germline sequence, so it may reflect a read error. The V gene is TRBV5-1, the J gene TRBJ1-1, with 7 bases aligning to TRBD1. From germline, CDR1 is SGHRS and CDR2 YFSETQ. This CDR3 contains 13 residues. The CDR3 spells CASSLMARGPSDF. For the CDR3, the DNA is TGCGCCAGCAGCTTAATGGCGAGGGGGCCATCTGACTTT. Variable domain in full (rest from reference TRBV5-1 and TRBJ1-1): KAGVTQTPRYLIKTRGQQVTLSCSPISGHRSVSWYQQTPGQGLQFLFEYFSETQRNKGNFPGRFSGRQFSNSRSEMNVSTLELGDSALYLCASSLMARGPSDFGQGTRLTVV.

This clonotype was counted between two and nine times. The chain carries TRBV4-2 and TRBJ2-2; 10 bases are shared with TRBD2. V lost 4 bases, J lost 0 bases, and 5 bases stayed unmatched. Looked up from germline, CDR1 is LGHNA and CDR2 is YNFKEQ. The CDR3 length is 17 residues. This CDR3 reads CASSRPLAGSNTGELFF. DNA of the CDR3: TGTGCCAGCAGCCGGCCACTAGCGGGGTCGAACACCGGGGAGCTGTTTTTT.

In this sample, this clonotype turned up many times. The chain has TRBV10-3 and TRBJ2-3; a possible D gene is TRBD1 (5 bases). The V gene lost 0 bases and the J gene lost 4 bases, with 11 bases spanning the gap. Germline V gene sequence: CDR1 ENHRY, CDR2 SYGVKD. The CDR3 is 15 residues long. CDR3 sequence: CAISESKGAADTQYF. The CDR3, as DNA: TGTGCCATCAGTGAGTCCAAAGGGGCTGCAGATACGCAGTATTTT.

Ten or more counts support this clonotype. V is TRBV28 and J is TRBJ2-3; 8 bases line up with TRBD2. Germline assignment: CDR1 MDHEN and CDR2 SYDVKM. The CDR3 is made up of 14 amino acids. J gave up 8 bases and V 4 bases, and 8 bases lay outside the gene matches. Here the CDR3 reads CASSWAPGGGTQYF. The CDR3 DNA is TGTGCCAGCAGTTGGGCACCGGGAGGGGGTACGCAGTATTTT. Filled out from reference TRBV28 and TRBJ2-3, the complete variable domain reads DVKVTQSSRYLVKRTGEKVFLECVQDMDHENMFWYRQDPGLGLRLIYFSYDVKMKEKGDIPEGYSVSREKKERFSLILESASTNQTSMYLCASSWAPGGGTQYFGPGTRLTVL.

The chain joins TRBV20-1 to TRBJ2-2; 8 bases agree with TRBD2. With 0 bases clipped from V and 4 bases from J, the junction kept 10 bases outside the gene matches. CDR1 and CDR2 from the germline V gene are DFQATT and SNEGSKA (reference sequence). This CDR3 is built from 17 residues. The CDR3 loop reads CSARDLTGGVITGELFF. CDR3 DNA: TGCAGTGCTAGAGATTTGACGGGGGGGGTAATCACCGGGGAGCTGTTTTTT.

This clonotype came up many times. The chain is built from TRBV7-2 and TRBJ2-1; TRBD2 matches 12 bases. The CDR3 covers 15 residues. Losses at the gene ends were 4 bases for V and 9 bases for J; bases not matched to a gene: 7. From germline, CDR1 is SGHTA and CDR2 FQGNSA. The CDR3 nucleotides are TGTGCCAGCAGCTCGACTAGCGGGAGTTGGTCTGAGCAGTTCTTC. Encoded protein: CASSSTSGSWSEQFF.

The V and J genes are TRBV7-2 and TRBJ1-3; D call uncertain. The germline CDR1 and CDR2 sequences are SGHTA and FQGNSA. Trimming removed 0 bases at V and 4 bases at J, with 10 bases between. The CDR3 runs 15 residues. The DNA of the CDR3 is TGTGCCAGCAGCTTAGCACTAGGGCACGGAAACACCATATATTTT. This sequence encodes CASSLALGHGNTIYF.

This clonotype was observed at least ten times. V usage is TRBV28 and J usage is TRBJ2-2; TRBD1 matches at 11 bases. This CDR3 region has 15 residues. From germline, CDR1 is MDHEN and CDR2 SYDVKM. Unmatched junction bases numbered 7, after V lost 11 bases and J lost 2 bases. CDR3: CAGGQGAENTGELFF. DNA of the CDR3: TGTGCCGGCGGACAGGGGGCGGAAAACACCGGGGAGCTGTTTTTT.